The clone carrying this TCR beta chain appeared a single time. This CDR3 is 17 amino acids long. Germline-derived CDR1 and CDR2 are SGHRS and YFSETQ. V lost 3 bases and J 2 bases, leaving 19 bases between the germline ends. Method: immunoSEQ multiplex PCR; TCRdb's copy keeps in-frame clones and lacks some. The data contain 61,000 or so clones, about 85% of them seen just once; the ten biggest clones take up approximately 1.2%. This entry comes from a study of OX40 agonist ivuxolimab in advanced cancers. The rearrangement joins TRBV5-1 to TRBJ2-3, with D possibly being TRBD1 (6 bases). The origin of this receptor is an adult with an advanced solid tumor such as melanoma, head and neck, liver or kidney cancer. The sequenced sample was CD4+ or CD8+ T cells sorted from blood, obtained in a trial of the OX40 agonist ivuxolimab. CDR3 in amino acids: CASSSAQRGTNTDTQYF. The CDR3 nucleotides read TGCGCCAGCAGCTCAGCGCAAAGGGGGACAAACACAGATACGCAGTATTTT.